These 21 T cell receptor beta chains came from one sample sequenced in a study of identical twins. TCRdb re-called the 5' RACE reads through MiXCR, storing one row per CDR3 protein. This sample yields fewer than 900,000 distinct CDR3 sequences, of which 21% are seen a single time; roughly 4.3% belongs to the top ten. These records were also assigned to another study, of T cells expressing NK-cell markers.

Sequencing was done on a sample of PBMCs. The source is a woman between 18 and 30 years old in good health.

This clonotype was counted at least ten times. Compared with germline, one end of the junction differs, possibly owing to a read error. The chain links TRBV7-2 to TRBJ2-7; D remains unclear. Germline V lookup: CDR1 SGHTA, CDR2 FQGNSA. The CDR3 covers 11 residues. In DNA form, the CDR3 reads TGTGCCAGCAGCTTCTCCGACGAGCAGTACTTC. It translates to CASSFSDEQYF.

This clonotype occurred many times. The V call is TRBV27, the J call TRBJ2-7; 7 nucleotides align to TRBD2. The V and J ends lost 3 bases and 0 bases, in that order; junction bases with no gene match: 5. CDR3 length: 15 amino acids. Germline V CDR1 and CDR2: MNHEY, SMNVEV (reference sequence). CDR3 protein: CASSLTAGSSYEQYF. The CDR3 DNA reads TGTGCCAGCAGTTTGACAGCGGGGAGCTCCTACGAGCAGTACTTC.

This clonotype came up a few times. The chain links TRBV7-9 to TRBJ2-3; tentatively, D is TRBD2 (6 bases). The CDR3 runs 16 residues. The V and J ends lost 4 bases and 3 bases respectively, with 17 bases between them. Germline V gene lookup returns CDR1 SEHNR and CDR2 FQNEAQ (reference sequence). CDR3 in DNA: TGTGCCAGCAGCTCTTGGAAGGGCGGAGGGACAGATACGCAGTATTTT. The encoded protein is CASSSWKGGGTDTQYF.

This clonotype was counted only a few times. Here the CDR3 reads CASSLAGGTGNYGYTF. CDR3 in DNA: TGTGCCAGCAGCTTAGCCGGAGGGACGGGAAACTATGGCTACACCTTC. This chain connects TRBV7-9 to TRBJ1-2; a possible D gene is TRBD1 (5 bases). The ends were cut back, 0 bases at V and 2 bases at J, with 13 bases in the middle. The CDR3 spans 16 residues. The germline V gene has CDR1 SEHNR and CDR2 FQNEAQ (reference sequence). Drawing the rest from reference TRBV7-9 and TRBJ1-2, the complete variable domain is DTGVSQNPRHKITKRGQNVTFRCDPISEHNRLYWYRQTLGQGPEFLTYFQNEAQLEKSRLLSDRFSAERPKGSFSTLEIQRTEQGDSAMYLCASSLAGGTGNYGYTFGSGTRLTVV.

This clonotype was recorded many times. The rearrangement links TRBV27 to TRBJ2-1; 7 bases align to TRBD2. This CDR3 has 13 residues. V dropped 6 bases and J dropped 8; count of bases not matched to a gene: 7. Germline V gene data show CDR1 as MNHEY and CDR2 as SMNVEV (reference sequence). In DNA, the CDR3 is TGTGCCAGCAGGTTGGGCGGGAGCGATGAGCAGTTCTTC. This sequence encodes CASRLGGSDEQFF.

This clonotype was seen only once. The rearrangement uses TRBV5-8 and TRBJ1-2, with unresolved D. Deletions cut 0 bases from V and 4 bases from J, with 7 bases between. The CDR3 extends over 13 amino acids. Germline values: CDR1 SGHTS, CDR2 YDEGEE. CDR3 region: CASSLAYGYGYTF. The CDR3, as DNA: TGTGCCAGCAGCTTGGCTTACGGCTATGGCTACACCTTC.

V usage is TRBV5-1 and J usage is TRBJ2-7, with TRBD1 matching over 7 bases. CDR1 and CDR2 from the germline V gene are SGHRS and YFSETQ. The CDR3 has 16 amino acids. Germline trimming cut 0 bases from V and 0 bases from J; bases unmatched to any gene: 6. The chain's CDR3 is CASSLGSGTASYEQYF. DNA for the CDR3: TGCGCCAGCAGCTTGGGGTCAGGGACAGCCTCCTACGAGCAGTACTTC.

The CDR3 sequence is CASTGRSSGANVLTF. The CDR3 bases are TGTGCCTCTACAGGGCGTTCCTCTGGGGCCAACGTCCTGACTTTC. The chain is built from TRBV10-3 and TRBJ2-6; D is possibly TRBD1 (6 bases). The CDR3 runs to 15 residues. Trimming shortened V by 11 bases and J by 0 bases, and 14 bases separated the two germline ends. CDR1 and CDR2 (germline): ENHRY, SYGVKD.

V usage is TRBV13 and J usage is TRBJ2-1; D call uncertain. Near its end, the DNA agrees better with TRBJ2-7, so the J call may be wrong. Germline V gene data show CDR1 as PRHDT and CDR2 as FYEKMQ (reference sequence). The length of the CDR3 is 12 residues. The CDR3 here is CASSFWRNEQYF. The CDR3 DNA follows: TGTGCCAGCAGCTTCTGGCGCAATGAGCAGTACTTC.

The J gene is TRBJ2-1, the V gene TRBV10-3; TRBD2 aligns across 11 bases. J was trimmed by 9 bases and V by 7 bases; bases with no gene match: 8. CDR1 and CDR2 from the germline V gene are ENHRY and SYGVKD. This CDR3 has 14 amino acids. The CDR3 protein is CAIKASGGIPEQFF. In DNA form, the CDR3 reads TGTGCCATCAAGGCTAGCGGGGGGATTCCTGAGCAGTTCTTC.

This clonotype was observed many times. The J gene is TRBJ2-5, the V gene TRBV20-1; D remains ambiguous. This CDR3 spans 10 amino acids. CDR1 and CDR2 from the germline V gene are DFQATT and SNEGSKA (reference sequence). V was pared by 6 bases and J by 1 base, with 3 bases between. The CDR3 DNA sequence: TGCAGTGCCACCCAAGAGACCCAGTACTTC. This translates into CSATQETQYF.

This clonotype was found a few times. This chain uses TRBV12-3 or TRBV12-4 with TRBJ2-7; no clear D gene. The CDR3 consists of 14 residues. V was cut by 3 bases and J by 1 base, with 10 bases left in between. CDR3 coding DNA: TGTGCCAGCAGTTTCGTGCAGAGGTCCTACGAGCAGTACTTC. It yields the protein CASSFVQRSYEQYF.

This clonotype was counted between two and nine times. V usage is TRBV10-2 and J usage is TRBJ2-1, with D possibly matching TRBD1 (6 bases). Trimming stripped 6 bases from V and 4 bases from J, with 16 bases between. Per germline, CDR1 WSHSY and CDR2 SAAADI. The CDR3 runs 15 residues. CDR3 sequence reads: CASRQTGSGYNEQFF. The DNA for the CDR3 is TGCGCCAGCAGGCAGACAGGATCGGGTTACAATGAGCAGTTCTTC.

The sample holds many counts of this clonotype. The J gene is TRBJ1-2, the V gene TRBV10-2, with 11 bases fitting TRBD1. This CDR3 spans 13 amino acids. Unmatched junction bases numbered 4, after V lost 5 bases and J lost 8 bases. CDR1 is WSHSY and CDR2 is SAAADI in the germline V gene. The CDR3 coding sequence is TGCGCCAGCAGTTATGGGACAGGGGGAGGCTACACCTTC. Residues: CASSYGTGGGYTF.

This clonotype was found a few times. CDR3 coding DNA: TGTGCCAGCAGAAATAGTTATGGGCTGTTCTTC. Its protein is CASRNSYGLFF. J is TRBJ2-1 and V is TRBV27; D call uncertain. The CDR3 covers 11 residues. Germline assignment: CDR1 MNHEY and CDR2 SMNVEV (reference sequence). The V and J ends lost 6 bases and 15 bases respectively, with 15 bases between them.

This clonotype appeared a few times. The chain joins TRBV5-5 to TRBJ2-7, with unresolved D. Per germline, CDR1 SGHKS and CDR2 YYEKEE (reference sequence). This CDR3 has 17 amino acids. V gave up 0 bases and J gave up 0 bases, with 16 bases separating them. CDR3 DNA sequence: TGTGCCAGCAGCTTGGGGCTCTTTGAAGGCCTCTCCTACGAGCAGTACTTC. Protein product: CASSLGLFEGLSYEQYF. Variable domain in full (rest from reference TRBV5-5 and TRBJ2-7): DAGVTQSPTHLIKTRGQQVTLRCSPISGHKSVSWYQQVLGQGPQFIFQYYEKEERGRGNFPDRFSARQFPNYSSELNVNALLLGDSALYLCASSLGLFEGLSYEQYFGPGTRLTVT.

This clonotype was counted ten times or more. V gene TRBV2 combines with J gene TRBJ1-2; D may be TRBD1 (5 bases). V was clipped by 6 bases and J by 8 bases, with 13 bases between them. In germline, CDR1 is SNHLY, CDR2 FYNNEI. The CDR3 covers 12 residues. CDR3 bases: TGTGCCAGCAGCTACACAGGCGACGGCTACACCTTC. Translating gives CASSYTGDGYTF.

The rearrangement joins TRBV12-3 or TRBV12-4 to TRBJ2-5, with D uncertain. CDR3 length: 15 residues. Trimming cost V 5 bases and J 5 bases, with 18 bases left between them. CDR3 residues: CASSPYTALGETQYF. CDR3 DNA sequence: TGTGCCAGCAGTCCGTATACCGCATTGGGGGAGACCCAGTACTTC.

CDR3 nucleotide sequence: TGCGCCAGCAGCTTGGACGCCTCGCGAACTGAAGCTTTCTTT. It translates to CASSLDASRTEAFF. V and J are TRBV5-1 and TRBJ1-1; D unclear. The germline CDR1 and CDR2 sequences are SGHRS and YFSETQ. This CDR3 comprises 14 residues. V lost 0 bases to trimming and J lost 5 bases, with 11 bases between them.

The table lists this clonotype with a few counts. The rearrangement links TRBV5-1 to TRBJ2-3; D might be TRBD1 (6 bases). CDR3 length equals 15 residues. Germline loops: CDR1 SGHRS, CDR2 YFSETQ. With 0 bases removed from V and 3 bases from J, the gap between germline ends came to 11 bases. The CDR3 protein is CASSLEQGVTDTQYF. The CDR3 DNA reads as TGCGCCAGCAGCTTGGAACAGGGAGTAACAGATACGCAGTATTTT.

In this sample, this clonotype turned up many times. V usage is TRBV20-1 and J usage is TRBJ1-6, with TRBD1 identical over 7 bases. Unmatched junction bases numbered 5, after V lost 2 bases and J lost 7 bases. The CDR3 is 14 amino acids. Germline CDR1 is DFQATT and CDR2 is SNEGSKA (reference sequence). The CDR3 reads CSARWGTENSPLHF. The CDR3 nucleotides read TGCAGTGCTAGATGGGGGACAGAAAATTCACCCCTCCACTTT.